Included here is one T cell receptor (beta chain) sequence, with context. As yet, its antigen is unknown. This sample is drawn from a study of lymphopenia after photon versus proton radiotherapy. Overall study results and limits: Post-nadir TCR diversity decline inversely tracked overall survival among those who died. Proton therapy kept repertoires fairly stable, unlike photons, which gained effector/memory cells. Survival link was tested only in deceased patients; proton benefit remains a possibility.

There are 14 residues in the CDR3. V lost 2 bases, J lost 9 bases, and 14 bases lay in between. The germline V gene has CDR1 MNHNY and CDR2 SVGAGI (reference sequence). Measured with immunoSEQ multiplex PCR; TCRdb has only the in-frame clones, and not every one. The sample has about 58,000 clones; roughly 80% are singletons. V gene TRBV6-6 combines with J gene TRBJ2-1, with D perhaps being TRBD1 or TRBD2 (5 bases each). Sequencing was performed on peripheral blood, taken from a patient treated with proton-based radiotherapy. This TCR derives from a man in his sixties with pancreatic cancer. The CDR3 DNA reads TGTGCCAGCAGTTACCTGGGGGTTCGGGGTGAGCAGTTCTTC. Translated, it gives CASSYLGVRGEQFF.